This TCR beta chain was found in a study of blood T cell repertoires in COVID-19. Study context: Researchers got acute and convalescent COVID-19 samples from the United States, Italy and Spain. The cDNA or gDNA used as material had been derived from T cells, B-cell-depleted T cells, or PBMCs.

The germline CDR1 and CDR2 sequences are GTSNPN and SVGIG (reference sequence). The trim removed 2 bases at V and 7 bases at J, leaving 10 bases unmatched. This CDR3 is built from 15 residues. The table lists this clone with a count of one. The authors' processing: Scientists estimated how many nucleated cells there were by amplifying reference gene primers. TCRdb's copy holds only in-frame clones and misses some; the assay was immunoSEQ multiplex PCR. D and trimming were read from the DNA, whereas the V and J calls and clone size are those reported in that table. This sample has about 120,000 clones, with 85% to 90% found just once.

Sequenced material: peripheral blood. The rearrangement joins TRBV30 to TRBJ2-1; TRBD1 matches 8 bases. This receptor was obtained from a man between 65 and 80 years old who had recovered from COVID-19. The CDR3 reads CAWSPWAGGYNEQFF. DNA of the CDR3: TGTGCCTGGAGTCCCTGGGCAGGGGGCTATAATGAGCAGTTCTTC.